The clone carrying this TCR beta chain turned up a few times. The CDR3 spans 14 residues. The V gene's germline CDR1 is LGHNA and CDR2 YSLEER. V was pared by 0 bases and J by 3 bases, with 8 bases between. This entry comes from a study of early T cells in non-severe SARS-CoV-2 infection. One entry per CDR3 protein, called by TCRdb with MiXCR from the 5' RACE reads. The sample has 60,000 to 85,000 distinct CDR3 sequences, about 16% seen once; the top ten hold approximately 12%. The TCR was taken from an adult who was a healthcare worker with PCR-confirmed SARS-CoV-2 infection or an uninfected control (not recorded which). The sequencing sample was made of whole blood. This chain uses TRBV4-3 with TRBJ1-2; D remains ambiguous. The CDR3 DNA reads TGCGCCAGCAGCCAAGAGGTAGTGGACTATGGCTACACCTTC. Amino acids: CASSQEVVDYGYTF.